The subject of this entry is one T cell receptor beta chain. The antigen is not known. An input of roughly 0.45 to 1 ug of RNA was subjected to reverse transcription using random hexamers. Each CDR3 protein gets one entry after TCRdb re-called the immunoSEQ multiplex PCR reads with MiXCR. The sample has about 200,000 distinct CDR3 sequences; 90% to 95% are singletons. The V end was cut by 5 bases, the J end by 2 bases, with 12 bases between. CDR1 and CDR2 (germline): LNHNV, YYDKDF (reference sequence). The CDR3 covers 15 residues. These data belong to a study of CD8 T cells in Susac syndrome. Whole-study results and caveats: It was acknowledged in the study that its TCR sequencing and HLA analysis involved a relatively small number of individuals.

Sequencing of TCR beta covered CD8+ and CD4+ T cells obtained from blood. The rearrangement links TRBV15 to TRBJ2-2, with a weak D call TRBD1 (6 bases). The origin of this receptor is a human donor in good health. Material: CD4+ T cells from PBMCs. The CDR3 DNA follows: TGTGCCACCAGCCTTGGACAGACAAACACCGGGGAGCTGTTTTTT. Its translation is CATSLGQTNTGELFF.